The T cell receptor beta chain described here comes from a study of shared clonotypes between healthy human individuals. Clones were read by immunoSEQ multiplex PCR, and TCRdb kept only the in-frame ones, dropping some. The sample has about 640,000 clones, around 72% seen once. V lost 1 base and J lost 4, with 19 bases in between. The CDR3 runs 17 residues. The V gene's germline CDR1 is MGHDK and CDR2 SYGVNS. The chain employs TRBV25-1 and TRBJ1-2, with a weak D call TRBD1 (6 bases). The sequence came from a woman under 40 in good health. Sequencing was performed on memory CD4+ T cells sorted from blood. Subset denoted: CD45RA-negative fraction. The CDR3 here is CASSESYRGGRAYGYTF. The CDR3 region has the DNA TGTGCCAGCAGTGAATCTTACCGTGGGGGCAGGGCCTATGGCTACACCTTC.